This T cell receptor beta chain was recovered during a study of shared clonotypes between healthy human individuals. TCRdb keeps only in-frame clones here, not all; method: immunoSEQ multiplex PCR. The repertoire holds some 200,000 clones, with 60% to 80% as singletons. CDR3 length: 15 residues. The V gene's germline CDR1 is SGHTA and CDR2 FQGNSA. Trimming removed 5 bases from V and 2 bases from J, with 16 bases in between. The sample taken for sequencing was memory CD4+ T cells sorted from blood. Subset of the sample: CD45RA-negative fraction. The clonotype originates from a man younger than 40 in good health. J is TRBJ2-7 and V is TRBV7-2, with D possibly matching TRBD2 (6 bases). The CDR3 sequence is CASSPFASDTYEQYF. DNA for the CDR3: TGTGCCAGCAGCCCCTTTGCTAGCGACACCTACGAGCAGTACTTC.